This TCR beta chain derives from a study of cytomegalovirus exposure and HLA in healthy donors. Study at large: Inside one of the first data releases sat around 77 million unique TCRs taken from HLA-typed donors. Study-level findings and limits: A later analysis found most CMV-associated TCR beta chains apparently HLA-restricted. CMV serostatus was the sole immune exposure data available.

It was with 60 Vbeta and 13 Jbeta primers that the PCR ran. Some clones are missing from TCRdb's copy, which holds only in-frame ones; the method was immunoSEQ multiplex PCR. The sample lists around 170,000 clones, approximately 82% occurring once. The trim removed 5 bases at V and 5 bases at J, leaving 6 bases unmatched. CDR3 length equals 14 residues. Germline V CDR1 and CDR2: SGHVT, SQSDAQ. About this clone itself: Antigen unknown.

The chain recombines TRBV7-4 with TRBJ2-5; 9 bases are shared with TRBD1. Sequencing was done on a sample of PBMCs. This TCR came from a male donor in good health and CMV-seronegative. CDR3 sequence: CASSVDRGRETQYF. DNA for the CDR3: TGTGCCAGCAGCGTGGACAGGGGACGGGAGACCCAGTACTTC.